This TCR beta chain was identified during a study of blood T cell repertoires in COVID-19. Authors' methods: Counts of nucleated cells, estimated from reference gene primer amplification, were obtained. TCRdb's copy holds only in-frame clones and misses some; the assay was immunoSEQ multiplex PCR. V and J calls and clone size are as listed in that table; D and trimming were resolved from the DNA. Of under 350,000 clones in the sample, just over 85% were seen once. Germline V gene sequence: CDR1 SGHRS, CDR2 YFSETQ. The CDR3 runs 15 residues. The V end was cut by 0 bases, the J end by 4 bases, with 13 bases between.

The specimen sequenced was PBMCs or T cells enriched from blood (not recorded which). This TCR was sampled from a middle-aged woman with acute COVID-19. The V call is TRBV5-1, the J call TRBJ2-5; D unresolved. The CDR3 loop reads CASSLGLVAPETQYF. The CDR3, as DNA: TGCGCCAGCAGCTTGGGACTGGTAGCACCAGAGACCCAGTACTTC.